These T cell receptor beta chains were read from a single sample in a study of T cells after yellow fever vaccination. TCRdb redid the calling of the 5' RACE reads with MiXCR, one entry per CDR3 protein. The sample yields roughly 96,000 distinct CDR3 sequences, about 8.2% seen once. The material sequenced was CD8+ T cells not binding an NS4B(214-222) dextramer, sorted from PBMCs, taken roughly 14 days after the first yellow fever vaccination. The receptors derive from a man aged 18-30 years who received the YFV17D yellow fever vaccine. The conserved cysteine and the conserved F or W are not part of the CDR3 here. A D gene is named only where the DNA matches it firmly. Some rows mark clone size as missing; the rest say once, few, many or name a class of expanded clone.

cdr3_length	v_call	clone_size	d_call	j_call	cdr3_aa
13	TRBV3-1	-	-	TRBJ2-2	ASSEDSGGSGELF
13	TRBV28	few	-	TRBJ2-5	ASSPAATIQETQY
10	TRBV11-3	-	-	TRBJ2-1	ASSLEGYEQF
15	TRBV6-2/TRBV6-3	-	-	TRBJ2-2	ASSRLQRRGDTGELF
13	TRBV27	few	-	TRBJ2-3	ASSFGGSGRDTQY
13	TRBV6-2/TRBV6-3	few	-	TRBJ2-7	ASSFPRGVGYEQY
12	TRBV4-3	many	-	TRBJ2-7	ASSQDAGSDEQY
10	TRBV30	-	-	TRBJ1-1	AWSIGFEEAF
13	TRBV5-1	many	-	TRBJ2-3	ASSHSDIEADTQY
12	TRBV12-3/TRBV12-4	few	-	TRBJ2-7	ASSLAGKDDEQY
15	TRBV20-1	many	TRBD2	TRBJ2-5	SASPGLAGGRLETQY